One sample yielded the 27 T cell receptor beta chains listed below, sequenced in a study of siplizumab effects on memory and regulatory T cells. Sequenced by immunoSEQ multiplex PCR; TCRdb stores in-frame clones only, minus some. This repertoire shows about 110,000 clones, roughly 92% found once; its top ten account for 1% to 1.5%. Input material: CD4+ T cells sorted from blood. The receptors stem from a human donor in good health.

The chain is built from TRBV27 and TRBJ2-7; 8 bases map to TRBD1. The CDR3 contains 14 residues. CDR1 and CDR2 from the germline V gene are MNHEY and SMNVEV (reference sequence). The V segment lost 4 bases and the J segment 2 bases; nucleotides outside the gene matches: 4. The DNA for the CDR3 is TGTGCCAGCAGTTCTAGACAGGGGACCTACGAGCAGTACTTC. As protein: CASSSRQGTYEQYF.

This chain links TRBV6-1 with TRBJ1-2; D perhaps matches TRBD1 (6 bases). Germline V gene sequence: CDR1 MNHNS, CDR2 SASEGT. Trimming removed 10 bases at V and 4 bases at J, with 16 bases between. CDR3 length: 13 residues. This CDR3 reads CATTDGGVYGYTF. CDR3 DNA sequence: TGTGCCACCACGGACGGGGGCGTCTATGGCTACACCTTC.

The V gene is TRBV27, the J gene TRBJ1-6; 9 nucleotides line up with TRBD1. This CDR3 region has 15 residues. V was pared by 3 bases and J by 10 bases, with 7 bases of the junction left unmatched. Germline-derived CDR1 and CDR2 are MNHEY and SMNVEV (reference sequence). The CDR3, as DNA: TGTGCCAGCAGTTTTCGACAGGGGGGGTACTCACCCCTCCACTTT. Amino acids: CASSFRQGGYSPLHF.

This sequence joins TRBV7-9 and TRBJ2-4, with TRBD2 matching 10 bases. CDR3 length: 19 residues. The germline CDR1 and CDR2 sequences are SEHNR and FQNEAQ (reference sequence). V trimming: 2 bases; J trimming: 0 bases; junction bases outside the gene matches: 10. CDR3 in DNA: TGTGCCAGCAGCTTACCTCCCCGACTAGCGGGTATAGCCAAAAACATTCAGTACTTC. It encodes CASSLPPRLAGIAKNIQYF.

This chain joins TRBV30 and TRBJ2-3, with TRBD1 matching over 8 bases. CDR1 GTSNPN and CDR2 SVGIG come from the germline V gene (reference sequence). V shed 3 bases and J 2 bases; nucleotides not matched to a gene: 1. This CDR3 is built from 13 residues. The CDR3 loop reads CAWRGQVTDTQYF. CDR3 coding DNA: TGTGCCTGGAGGGGACAGGTCACAGATACGCAGTATTTT. Together with reference TRBV30 and TRBJ2-3, the CDR3 gives the full variable domain: SQTIHQWPATLVQPVGSPLSLECTVEGTSNPNLYWYRQAAGRGLQLLFYSVGIGQISSEVPQNLSASRPQDRQFILSSKKLLLSDSGFYLCAWRGQVTDTQYFGPGTRLTVL.

This rearrangement joins TRBV5-1 to TRBJ1-1; perhaps TRBD1 as D (6 bases). Germline-derived CDR1 and CDR2 are SGHRS and YFSETQ. The CDR3 has 13 amino acids. Trimming shortened V by 4 bases and J by 1 base, and 8 bases separated the two germline ends. CDR3 sequence reads: CASSEGQNTEAFF. The DNA for the CDR3 is TGCGCCAGCAGCGAGGGACAGAACACTGAAGCTTTCTTT.

The CDR3 loop is CASRFSGSSTDTQYF. DNA for the CDR3: TGTGCCAGCAGATTTAGCGGGTCTAGCACAGATACGCAGTATTTT. The J gene is TRBJ2-3, the V gene TRBV6-5; 7 bases agree with TRBD2. With V trimmed by 6 bases and J by 0 bases, 6 bases remained unmatched. This CDR3 is built from 15 residues. Looked up from germline, CDR1 is MNHEY and CDR2 is SVGAGI.

The CDR3 protein is CASAGGLAVIYGYTF. CDR3 sequence (DNA): TGCGCCAGCGCCGGGGGACTGGCAGTAATCTATGGCTACACCTTC. This sequence joins TRBV5-1 and TRBJ1-2; D possibly corresponds to TRBD1 (5 bases). This CDR3 contains 15 residues. V gave up 7 bases and J gave up 4 bases, with 20 bases separating them. Germline-derived CDR1 and CDR2 are SGHRS and YFSETQ.

The chain joins TRBV5-1 to TRBJ2-2; maybe TRBD1 (5 bases). Per germline, CDR1 SGHRS and CDR2 YFSETQ. V lost 3 bases to trimming and J lost 6 bases, with 12 bases between them. This CDR3 comprises 14 residues. CDR3 sequence (DNA): TGCGCCAGCAGCTCCTCTCTAGGGGCCGGGGAGCTGTTTTTT. This sequence encodes CASSSSLGAGELFF.

The genes are TRBV30 and TRBJ1-1; D unresolved. Germline V gives CDR1 GTSNPN, CDR2 SVGIG (reference sequence). This CDR3 region has 10 residues. V was trimmed by 0 bases and J by 8 bases, leaving 4 bases between them. CDR3 sequence: CAWSVPEAFF. CDR3 sequence (DNA): TGTGCCTGGAGTGTGCCGGAAGCTTTCTTT.

The J gene is TRBJ1-1, the V gene TRBV29-1; no firm D call. V lost 5 bases to trimming and J lost 1 base, with 11 bases between them. From germline, CDR1 is SQVTM and CDR2 ANQGSEA. The CDR3 is made up of 13 amino acids. CDR3 sequence: CSVTSQANTEAFF. CDR3 DNA sequence: TGCAGCGTTACCTCCCAGGCGAACACTGAAGCTTTCTTT.

The J gene is TRBJ2-5, the V gene TRBV6-1, with 7 nucleotides matching TRBD2. Per germline, CDR1 MNHNS and CDR2 SASEGT. The CDR3 runs to 14 residues. Losses at the gene ends were 7 bases for V and 7 bases for J; bases not matched to a gene: 12. CDR3 nucleotide sequence: TGTGCCAGCACCCCCCGCGGGGGACCGAGGACCCAGTACTTC. Translation gives CASTPRGGPRTQYF.

This chain links TRBV19 with TRBJ1-6, with no clear D. Germline V CDR1 and CDR2: LNHDA, SQIVND (reference sequence). This CDR3 region has 17 residues. V was cut by 6 bases and J by 4 bases, with 19 bases left in between. This CDR3 reads CASSFSDARTYNSPLHF. DNA of the CDR3: TGTGCCAGTAGCTTTTCGGATGCTCGAACTTATAATTCACCCCTCCACTTT.

The rearrangement links TRBV14 to TRBJ2-2; TRBD2 matches at 9 bases. Germline loops: CDR1 SGHDN, CDR2 FVKESK. The CDR3 runs to 17 residues. The junction had 11 bases not matched to a gene; V was cut back by 5 bases and J by 4 bases. The CDR3 DNA reads TGTGCCAGCAGCAAATTGAATAGCGGGAGAAGCACCGGGGAGCTGTTTTTT. Its protein product is CASSKLNSGRSTGELFF.

The rearrangement joins TRBV28 to TRBJ1-2; D unresolved. This CDR3 is built from 12 residues. Germline CDR1 MDHEN, CDR2 SYDVKM. V gave up 3 bases and J gave up 8 bases, with 10 bases separating them. The CDR3 protein is CASSLPERGYTF. For the CDR3, the DNA is TGTGCCAGCAGTTTGCCCGAAAGGGGCTACACCTTC.

The chain links TRBV25-1 to TRBJ2-1; 8 nucleotides align to TRBD2. Germline V gene sequence: CDR1 MGHDK, CDR2 SYGVNS. CDR3 length: 15 amino acids. V shed 4 bases and J 7 bases; nucleotides not matched to a gene: 9. Here the CDR3 reads CASSVRGGISNEQFF. CDR3 coding DNA: TGTGCCAGCAGTGTACGCGGGGGGATATCAAATGAGCAGTTCTTC.

The chain combines TRBV28 with TRBJ1-5, with 9 bases that match TRBD1. After removal of 7 bases from V and 2 bases from J, the junction contained 3 bases not matched to a gene. Germline assignment: CDR1 MDHEN and CDR2 SYDVKM. This CDR3 has 14 amino acids. In DNA form, the CDR3 reads TGTGCCAGCATGGACAGGGGTCGCAATCAGCCCCAGCATTTT. Its protein product is CASMDRGRNQPQHF.

The V call is TRBV7-2, the J call TRBJ2-3, with D maybe TRBD2 (5 bases). Trimming removed 5 bases at V and 6 bases at J, with 24 bases between. From germline, CDR1 is SGHTA and CDR2 FQGNSA. The CDR3 is made up of 17 amino acids. For the CDR3, the DNA is TGTGCCAGCAGCCCTGTAATAGCGAGAACCGGAATGGATACGCAGTATTTT. This gives the protein CASSPVIARTGMDTQYF.

Note on this clone: The junction does not match germline at one end; this may be a read error. The chain links TRBV2 to TRBJ2-1; the match to TRBD2 covers 13 bases. There are 13 residues in the CDR3. CDR1 and CDR2 (germline): SNHLY, FYNNEI. The CDR3 loop reads CASSERTSGSEIF. DNA for the CDR3: TGTGCCAGCAGTGAGAGGACTAGCGGGAGTGAGATCTTC.

This clone was observed a handful of times. The J gene is TRBJ1-1, the V gene TRBV10-3; no firm D call. The CDR3 totals 14 residues. Germline CDR1 reads ENHRY; CDR2 reads SYGVKD. V was pared by 4 bases and J by 1 base, with 10 bases between. The DNA for the CDR3 is TGTGCCATCAGTGGGTGGCGGGAGAACACTGAAGCTTTCTTT. Protein: CAISGWRENTEAFF.

The chain has TRBV4-1 and TRBJ2-5; a possible D gene is TRBD2 (5 bases). The germline V gene has CDR1 MGHRA and CDR2 YSYEKL. The CDR3 contains 13 residues. Trimming pared 1 base from V and 2 bases from J, leaving 5 bases between. As DNA, the CDR3 is TGCGCCAGCAGCCAAGGGACTCAAGAGACCCAGTACTTC. Its translation is CASSQGTQETQYF.

Here the CDR3 reads CAIKGTGGTGELFF. Here the CDR3 DNA reads TGTGCCATCAAGGGGACAGGGGGGACCGGGGAGCTGTTTTTT. This chain links TRBV10-3 with TRBJ2-2; 11 bases are shared with TRBD1. Germline CDR1 ENHRY, CDR2 SYGVKD. J lost 5 bases, V lost 7 bases, and 3 bases had no gene match. The CDR3 sequence is 14 residues long.

This chain joins TRBV15 and TRBJ2-1; TRBD2 matches 14 bases. Germline CDR1 reads LNHNV; CDR2 reads YYDKDF (reference sequence). The CDR3 loop spans 18 amino acids. J gave up 8 bases and V 2 bases, and 11 bases lay outside the gene matches. In DNA, the CDR3 is TGTGCCACCAGCAGAAGCAGACTAGCGGGAGGGCGTTGGGATGAGCAGTTCTTC. Its translation is CATSRSRLAGGRWDEQFF.

The chain is built from TRBV4-3 and TRBJ2-1; possible D gene TRBD1, 5 bases. Trimming removed 1 base from V and 15 bases from J, with 10 bases in between. This CDR3 contains 11 residues. Germline V gene lookup returns CDR1 LGHNA and CDR2 YSLEER. The CDR3 DNA follows: TGCGCCAGCAGCCAAGGCCAGGGCTGGTTCTTC. Translated: CASSQGQGWFF.

The chain links TRBV18 to TRBJ2-7; D is ambiguous. Germline assignment: CDR1 KGHSH and CDR2 LQKENI. With 3 bases removed from V and 4 bases from J, the gap between germline ends came to 7 bases. There are 12 residues in the CDR3. CDR3 coding DNA: TGTGCCAGCTCACCCTCTTCATACGAGCAGTACTTC. Translation: CASSPSSYEQYF.

The chain has TRBV21-1 and TRBJ2-4; the listed D gene, TRBD1, was not tested against the DNA. TRBV21-1 is an annotated pseudogene. The CDR3 is 15 residues long. The DNA for the CDR3 is TGTGCCAGCAGCTACCTCAGGGGGATAAGGAACATTCAGTACTTC. This sequence encodes CASSYLRGIRNIQYF.

This chain uses TRBV6-5 with TRBJ1-3; D gene ambiguous. V was shortened by 2 bases and J by 0 bases, with 8 bases between the two germline ends. CDR1 is MNHEY and CDR2 is SVGAGI in the germline V gene. CDR3 length equals 15 residues. The CDR3 DNA reads as TGTGCCAGCAGTTACGACCAGATCTCTGGAAACACCATATATTTT. It codes for CASSYDQISGNTIYF.